This T cell receptor beta chain was retrieved from a study of CXCR3-negative and CXCR3-positive naive CD8 T cells (dated 2019 in TCRdb). At the level of the whole study: In total, approximately 130 million TRB reads were obtained, or roughly 1.5 +/- 0.3 million reads per library. Data from about ten donors, pooled across two independent experiments, went into the diversity and physicochemical repertoire analyses. The TRBV-TRBJ cluster analysis covered naive subsets from a handful of donors and memory cells from 3 donors. Paper-wide results and their limitations: Similar TRBV-TRBJ usage was shown by naive CXCR3-negative and CXCR3-positive cells from the same donor, whereas distinct patterns were shown by memory cells. Because CXCR3 expression was partially decreased after cryopreservation, freshly isolated PBMCs were used for most assays. Comparably high repertoire diversity was found in both naive subsets, whereas much lower repertoire diversity was found in memory CD8+ T cells. Surface CD5, linked to self-reactivity in mice, was comparable between naive subsets; TCR interaction strength was therefore also inferred from TRB CDR3 physicochemical properties. TRB CDR3s from CXCR3-positive naive cells showed higher hydrophobicity (lower Kidera factor 4), lower energy, and higher strength and volume indices than CXCR3-negative naive cells.

This sample was sequenced with a NextSeq 550. The Human TCR Profiling Kit (MiLaboratory) was used to prepare UMI-labeled 5' RACE TRB cDNA libraries. cDNA synthesis used the entire amount of extracted RNA, and PCR amplification then used the entire amount of cDNA produced. The libraries were made side by side, with each library going through the same number of PCR cycles. Per the original workflow: MIGEC and MiXCR extracted about 53,000 +/- 10,000 unique UMI-labeled TRB cDNA molecules per library, requiring at least two reads per UMI. Each library averaged around 40,000 +/- 10,000 functional in-frame TRB CDR3 nucleotide clonotypes without stop codons. Diversity metrics, including normalized Shannon-Wiener and Chao1, were computed in VDJtools after downsampling to 5000 UMI-labeled TRB molecules per sample. VDJtools computed clonotype-size-weighted physicochemical properties of the central five CDR3 residues: interaction energy, strength, volume and Kidera factor 4. Once TCRdb had reprocessed the reads, it stored one entry per CDR3 protein sequence and supplied no DNA. The V and J calls come from TCRdb's annotation, not from the publication. In this sample's table one finds 130,000 to 150,000 distinct CDR3 sequences. Approximately 0.28% of the sample belongs to the ten largest clones.

Concerning this clonotype: What this receptor recognizes is not known.

Each CD8+ T cell subset was flow-sorted in triplicate, with approximately 300,000 cells per subset placed directly into RLT lysis buffer. To exclude memory contaminants, naive CD8+ T cells were stringently defined as CD45RO-CCR7+CD27+CD95-. Peripheral blood mononuclear cells were isolated from buffy coats by standard density gradient centrifugation. A FACSAria III was used to flow-sort naive CD8+ T cells into CXCR3-negative and CXCR3-positive populations. Total RNA was extracted from sorted cells with an RNeasy Mini Kit. The CDR3 numbers 14 residues from cysteine through phenylalanine. DNA was not recorded.

Sequenced: naive CXCR3+ CD8+ T cells from blood. The intended sense of this specimen's cell subset or site label: CD45RO-CCR7+CD27+CD95- naive CD8+ T cells expressing CXCR3 (TNR3+). This receptor was identified in a human donor in good health. Some clones in this sample may be carry-over from other donors' samples. The V and J segments used are TRBV12-3 or TRBV12-4 and TRBJ2-3; TCRdb returns TRBD2, unconfirmable since there is no DNA. CDR3 region: CASTQADSTDTQYF.